A selection of T cell receptor beta chains follows, all from one sample in a study of response to subunit inactivated influenza vaccine. TCRdb reanalysed the RT-PCR reads using MiXCR and keeps one entry per CDR3 protein. The profile shows 800,000 to 1,000,000 distinct CDR3 sequences, about 20% of them singletons. Sequencing used PBMCs from blood, obtained around 5 days after vaccination. These receptors were collected from a man aged 50 or older who received an inactivated influenza vaccine. CDR3s include the opening cysteine and the closing phenylalanine or tryptophan. D genes are given only for firm matches. Clone size appears in some rows only: once, few, many, or a class for an expanded clone.

abundance	v_gene	j_gene	d_gene	CDR3nt	CDR3aa
.	TRBV5-1	TRBJ2-3	.	TGCGCCAGCAGCTTGTCGGTCACAGATACGCAGTATTTT	CASSLSVTDTQYF
.	TRBV25-1	TRBJ2-3	.	TGTGCCAGCAGTGAATACCCCGGAACAGATACGCAGTATTTT	CASSEYPGTDTQYF
.	TRBV7-2	TRBJ2-3	TRBD2	TGTGCCAGCAGCCCCATAGCGGGAGGACAAGCAGATACGCAGTATTTT	CASSPIAGGQADTQYF
.	TRBV20-1	TRBJ2-1	.	TGCAGTGCTAGAGATCACCTTGGTGAGCAGTTCTTC	CSARDHLGEQFF
many	TRBV5-5	TRBJ2-3	.	TGTGCCAGCAGCCACGGCGGCACAGATACGCAGTATTTT	CASSHGGTDTQYF
many	TRBV5-1	TRBJ2-1	.	TGCGCCAGCAGCCCCATGACGGGGGGCGAGGACGACTTC	CASSPMTGGEDDF
few	TRBV4-2	TRBJ2-1	TRBD2	TGTGCCAGCAGCCAAGTTGGGAGGGAGTGGACCTACAATGAGCAGTTCTTC	CASSQVGREWTYNEQFF
.	TRBV20-1	TRBJ2-3	.	TGCAGTGCTGCCCGAGGCGTAGATACGCAGTATTTT	CSAARGVDTQYF
few	TRBV20-1	TRBJ2-7	.	TGCAGTGCTCGTACCGGCGGGCCCGAGCAGTACTTC	CSARTGGPEQYF
few	TRBV20-1	TRBJ2-4	.	TGCAGCCCCACGACGGGGGACATTCAGTACTTC	CSPTTGDIQYF
many	TRBV5-1	TRBJ2-7	TRBD2	TGTGCCAGCAGCCCAGGGACTAGCGGTTACGAGCAGTACTTC	CASSPGTSGYEQYF
.	TRBV5-1	TRBJ1-1	.	TGCGCCAGCAGCTTGGTCGGGGGTGGTGAAGCTTTCTTT	CASSLVGGGEAFF
.	TRBV29-1	TRBJ2-1	.	TGCAGCGGGGGGGACAGACTGTACAATGAGCAGTTCTTC	CSGGDRLYNEQFF
few	TRBV28	TRBJ2-3	.	TGTGCCAGCAGTTTTCTCGGACAGTTCGATACGCAGTATTTT	CASSFLGQFDTQYF
few	TRBV5-1	TRBJ1-2	.	TGCGCCAGCAGCGACGGCCTTCGGGGAGTTAGTGGCTACACCTTC	CASSDGLRGVSGYTF
.	TRBV4-3	TRBJ2-1	TRBD2	TGCGCCAGCAGCCAAGCCGCGGGAGTGGGGCAGTATGAGCAGTTCTTC	CASSQAAGVGQYEQFF
once	TRBV18	TRBJ1-5	.	TGTGCCAGCTCACCGCCCGGGGGGTTCGGGCAGCCCCAGCATTTT	CASSPPGGFGQPQHF
.	TRBV20-1	TRBJ2-1	TRBD1	TGCAGTGCTAGCATGAGGGGGCCAGCCAATGAGCAGTTCTTC	CSASMRGPANEQFF
.	TRBV4-1	TRBJ2-1	TRBD2	TGCGCCAGCAGCCAAGACCCGGGACTAGCGGGAGATGAGCAGTTCTTC	CASSQDPGLAGDEQFF
few	TRBV4-3	TRBJ1-1	TRBD1	TGCGCCAGCAGCCAAAAATTGGGACAGGGGAACACTGAAGCTTTCTTT	CASSQKLGQGNTEAFF
.	TRBV6-5	TRBJ1-6	TRBD1	TGTGCCAGCAGTTTTGGACAGGTTTATGGCTCCTATAATTCACCCCTCCACTTT	CASSFGQVYGSYNSPLHF
few	TRBV12-3/TRBV12-4	TRBJ1-1	.	TGTGCCAGCAGTTTATCAGATATCGTCATGAACACTGAAGCTTTCTTT	CASSLSDIVMNTEAFF
few	TRBV28	TRBJ1-2	.	TGTGCCAGCAGTTTTTCCGGGACCGGCTATGGCTACACCTTC	CASSFSGTGYGYTF
few	TRBV4-2	TRBJ2-5	.	TGTGCCAGCAGCCAAGATCGGGAAGGGAGGGAGACCCAGTACTTC	CASSQDREGRETQYF
few	TRBV7-9	TRBJ2-7	.	TGTGCCAGCTCGGGGGACCGTTCCTACGAGCAGTACTTC	CASSGDRSYEQYF
.	TRBV6-2/TRBV6-3	TRBJ2-7	.	TGTGCCAGCAGAACCCTTGACAGGACCTACGAGCAGTACTTC	CASRTLDRTYEQYF
few	TRBV5-5	TRBJ2-1	TRBD2	TGTGCCAGCAGCCCGACTAGCTTCTCCTACAATGAGCAGTTCTTC	CASSPTSFSYNEQFF
.	TRBV5-4	TRBJ2-3	.	TGTGCCAGCTGGTCTTCCACAGATACGCAGTATTTT	CASWSSTDTQYF
few	TRBV6-1	TRBJ2-6	.	TGTGCCAGCAGTGAAGGGGTGGGGGCCAACGTCCTGACTTTC	CASSEGVGANVLTF
many	TRBV4-2	TRBJ2-2	TRBD2	TGTGCCAGCAGCCAAGACCGGGGACTAGCGGCAACGAACACCGGGGAGCTGTTTTTT	CASSQDRGLAATNTGELFF
.	TRBV5-4	TRBJ2-2	TRBD2	TGTGCCAGCAGCGCCGGGACTAGCGGGAAATTGGCCGGGGAGCTGTTTTTT	CASSAGTSGKLAGELFF
.	TRBV5-6	TRBJ2-2	TRBD1	TGTGCCAGCAGCAACGGACAGGTGAACACCGGGGAGCTGTTTTTT	CASSNGQVNTGELFF
.	TRBV20-1	TRBJ1-1	.	TGCAGTGCCGCCCCCCCGACAGGGAACACTGAAGCTTTCTTT	CSAAPPTGNTEAFF
.	TRBV10-3	TRBJ2-7	.	TGTGCCATCAGTGAGTCGACACGGGGGACCTACGAGCAGAACTTC	CAISESTRGTYEQNF
many	TRBV6-1	TRBJ2-7	.	TGTGCCAGTGGAGGGCGGGGTGGGACCTACGAGCAGTACTTC	CASGGRGGTYEQYF
.	TRBV20-1	TRBJ2-7	TRBD2	TGCAGTGCTAGAGGGACTAGCGGGAGAGGGAAGGGCGAGCAGTACTTC	CSARGTSGRGKGEQYF
few	TRBV12-3/TRBV12-4	TRBJ1-2	.	TGTGCCAGCAGTCCTATTTTGCGCTATGGCTACACCTTC	CASSPILRYGYTF
few	TRBV6-1	TRBJ2-3	.	TGTGCCAGCAGCCTCGCCGGACTCTACACAGATACGCAGTATTTT	CASSLAGLYTDTQYF
.	TRBV5-1	TRBJ2-5	TRBD2	TGCGCCAGCAGCGACGGGACTAGTGCAGAGACCCAGTACTTC	CASSDGTSAETQYF
.	TRBV30	TRBJ1-6	.	TGTGCCTGGAGTCTCGGCCGTGGGGGGATGTATAATTCACCCCTCCACTTT	CAWSLGRGGMYNSPLHF
.	TRBV12-3/TRBV12-4	TRBJ2-7	TRBD1	TGTGCCAGCAGGCCGGGCAGGGGGTACGAGCAGTACTTC	CASRPGRGYEQYF
few	TRBV4-1	TRBJ2-2	.	TGCGCCAGCAGCCAAGTGCCCAGGGTGTATTCGAACACCGGGGAGCTGTTTTTT	CASSQVPRVYSNTGELFF
.	TRBV28	TRBJ2-3	TRBD2	TGTGCCAGCAGTTTCAGTTGGCGGGAGGGAAGCACAGATACGCAGTATTTT	CASSFSWREGSTDTQYF
.	TRBV7-9	TRBJ2-1	TRBD2	TGTGCCAGCACCCTAGCGGGAGGGCCCAATGAGCAGTTCTTC	CASTLAGGPNEQFF
many	TRBV12-3/TRBV12-4	TRBJ2-1	.	TGTGCCAGCAGTCTTCGGGAGATGTACAATGAGCAGTTCTTC	CASSLREMYNEQFF
many	TRBV5-1	TRBJ2-3	TRBD2	TGCGCCAGCAGCCTCGGTAGTGCGGGGGGGTATGAAGATACGCAGTATTTT	CASSLGSAGGYEDTQYF
.	TRBV10-3	TRBJ2-3	.	TGTGCCATCAGTGCATCTCGCGGGCGGGGAGATACGCAGTATTTT	CAISASRGRGDTQYF